A selection of T cell receptor beta chains follows, all from one sample in a study of blood T cell repertoires in COVID-19. Here immunoSEQ multiplex PCR was the method, and the copy in TCRdb shows in-frame clones only, minus some. The top ten hold more than 1.2% of the sample, which has under 250,000 clones, 88% seen once. The sequencing sample was made of peripheral blood. The receptors were sampled from a man older than 75 with acute or convalescent COVID-19. The CDR3 runs from the conserved cysteine through the conserved F or W. The D gene is left open where the match is weak. Rows may omit the clone size; those that give it use once, few, many or a size class.

J: TRBJ2-7; V: TRBV4-1; size: -; D: TRBD2; CDR3: CASSQVTSGSPRTDEQYF; DNA: TGCGCCAGCAGCCAAGTCACTAGCGGGAGCCCTAGGACGGACGAGCAGTACTTC
J: TRBJ2-7; V: TRBV4-3; size: -; D: TRBD1; CDR3: CASSQEDRVKGEEQYF; DNA: TGCGCCAGCAGCCAGGAAGACAGGGTAAAGGGGGAGGAGCAGTACTTC
J: TRBJ1-3; V: TRBV7-3; size: -; D: -; CDR3: CASSLSRGNTIYF; DNA: TGTGCCAGCAGCTTAAGCCGGGGAAACACCATATATTTT
J: TRBJ1-5; V: TRBV5-5; size: once; D: -; CDR3: CASSGPTGVDQPQHF; DNA: TGTGCCAGCAGCGGCCCGACAGGAGTGGATCAGCCCCAGCATTTT
J: TRBJ1-5; V: TRBV7-2; size: -; D: -; CDR3: CASSFSDQPQHF; DNA: TGTGCCAGCAGCTTCAGTGATCAGCCCCAGCATTTT
J: TRBJ2-3; V: TRBV27; size: -; D: TRBD2; CDR3: CASSWTSGSPSQSDTQYF; DNA: TGTGCCAGCAGTTGGACTAGCGGGAGTCCCTCGCAATCAGATACGCAGTATTTT
J: TRBJ2-7; V: TRBV28; size: -; D: TRBD1; CDR3: CASRLGTEKEQYF; DNA: TGTGCCAGCAGGCTTGGGACAGAGAAGGAGCAGTACTTC
J: TRBJ1-4; V: TRBV19; size: few; D: TRBD1; CDR3: CASSPTGEQEKLFF; DNA: TGTGCCAGTAGCCCGACAGGGGAGCAAGAAAAACTGTTTTTT
J: TRBJ1-5; V: TRBV5-8; size: -; D: TRBD1; CDR3: CASSGTGVNQPQHF; DNA: TGTGCCAGCTCCGGGACAGGGGTCAATCAGCCCCAGCATTTT
J: TRBJ2-1; V: TRBV7-9; size: -; D: TRBD1; CDR3: CASSLDRGYNEQFF; DNA: TGTGCCAGCAGCCTGGACAGGGGCTACAATGAGCAGTTCTTC
J: TRBJ1-1; V: TRBV19; size: -; D: -; CDR3: CASSNRVENTEAFF; DNA: TGTGCCAGTAGCAACAGGGTTGAGAACACTGAAGCTTTCTTT
J: TRBJ2-7; V: TRBV28; size: -; D: TRBD2; CDR3: CASSRTSGSSTEQYF; DNA: TGTGCCAGCAGCCGGACTAGCGGGAGTTCAACCGAGCAGTACTTC
J: TRBJ2-2; V: TRBV3-1/TRBV3-2; size: -; D: -; CDR3: CASSQAGEAGELFF; DNA: TGTGCCAGCAGCCAAGCGGGAGAGGCCGGGGAGCTGTTTTTT
J: TRBJ2-2; V: TRBV13; size: -; D: -; CDR3: CASSLDPYFSNGELFF; DNA: TGTGCCAGCAGCTTAGACCCTTATTTCAGTAATGGGGAGCTGTTTTTT
J: TRBJ2-7; V: TRBV5-1; size: few; D: TRBD2; CDR3: CASSFLTSGTSYEQYF; DNA: TGCGCCAGCAGCTTTCTGACTAGCGGGACTTCCTACGAGCAGTACTTC
J: TRBJ1-6; V: TRBV4-3; size: -; D: TRBD1; CDR3: CASSQDSLDRGTTLYSPLHF; DNA: TGCGCCAGCAGCCAAGACTCCCTGGACAGGGGCACAACTTTGTATTCACCCCTCCACTTT
J: TRBJ1-1; V: TRBV7-9; size: -; D: TRBD1; CDR3: CASSLEVQGVIIF; DNA: TGTGCCAGCAGCTTAGAAGTACAGGGGGTAATAATCTTT
J: TRBJ2-7; V: TRBV9; size: -; D: TRBD2; CDR3: CASSVVGGKQYF; DNA: TGTGCCAGCAGCGTAGTCGGGGGGAAGCAGTACTTC
J: TRBJ1-6; V: TRBV5-4; size: -; D: -; CDR3: CASSLQQGYNSPLHF; DNA: TGTGCCAGCAGCTTACAGCAGGGATATAATTCACCCCTCCACTTT
J: TRBJ2-1; V: TRBV7-3; size: -; D: TRBD2; CDR3: CASSLTSGGAGEQFF; DNA: TGTGCCAGCAGCCTTACTAGCGGGGGGGCAGGTGAGCAGTTCTTC
J: TRBJ2-7; V: TRBV10-3; size: -; D: -; CDR3: CAIRRTEKYEQYF; DNA: TGTGCCATCCGCAGAACAGAGAAATACGAGCAGTACTTC
J: TRBJ2-1; V: TRBV5-1; size: -; D: -; CDR3: CASSLGQIYNEQFF; DNA: TGCGCCAGCAGCTTGGGGCAGATATACAATGAGCAGTTCTTC